These 25 T cell receptor beta chains share one sample of origin, sequenced in a study of cytomegalovirus exposure and HLA in healthy donors. 60 Vbeta and 13 Jbeta primers were used in PCR. Some clones are missing from TCRdb's copy, which holds only in-frame ones; the method was immunoSEQ multiplex PCR. Among some 200,000 clones listed, about 9.4% were seen once. The sample comprised PBMCs. The receptors stem from a woman aged 25 to 39 in good health and CMV-seropositive.

V usage is TRBV15 and J usage is TRBJ2-1; D is unresolved. CDR1 and CDR2 from the germline V gene are LNHNV and YYDKDF (reference sequence). V was trimmed by 3 bases and J by 5 bases, leaving 5 bases between them. There are 12 residues in the CDR3. CDR3 loop: CATSSFNNEQFF. For the CDR3, the DNA is TGTGCCACCAGCAGTTTTAACAATGAGCAGTTCTTC.

This clone has more than one count but fewer than ten. The V gene is TRBV5-1, the J gene TRBJ2-5; 9 bases line up with TRBD2. CDR3 size: 14 residues. The ends lost 3 bases at V and 5 bases at J; junction bases unmatched: 5. Germline V CDR1 and CDR2: SGHRS, YFSETQ. The DNA for the CDR3 is TGCGCCAGCAGCTGGGGGACTAGCTCGGAGACCCAGTACTTC. Protein: CASSWGTSSETQYF.

This clone was seen a few times. The rearrangement joins TRBV29-1 to TRBJ2-7, with 7 bases that match TRBD2. The CDR3 extends over 13 amino acids. CDR1 and CDR2 from the germline V gene are SQVTM and ANQGSEA. J was trimmed by 6 bases and V by 3 bases; bases with no gene match: 8. The CDR3 DNA sequence: TGCAGCGTTGATACGGGAGGAGCAGGCGAGCAGTACTTC. Encoded protein: CSVDTGGAGEQYF.

Only a few counts were recorded for this clone. The rearrangement uses TRBV6-1 and TRBJ2-4; 8 bases align to TRBD2. This CDR3 spans 16 amino acids. Per germline, CDR1 MNHNS and CDR2 SASEGT. Trimming removed 0 bases from V and 2 bases from J; junction bases left unmatched: 3. This CDR3 is CASSEALSGTKNIQYF. In nucleotides, the CDR3 is TGTGCCAGCAGTGAAGCCCTTAGCGGGACCAAAAACATTCAGTACTTC.

This clone was seen a handful of times. The rearrangement uses TRBV4-2 and TRBJ2-3; TRBD1 matches 7 bases. Trimming removed 5 bases from V and 7 bases from J; junction bases left unmatched: 9. Per germline, CDR1 LGHNA and CDR2 YNFKEQ. This CDR3 has 14 amino acids. The CDR3 region is CASSNNRGKNTQYF. CDR3 in DNA: TGTGCCAGCAGCAACAACAGGGGTAAAAATACGCAGTATTTT.

The genes are TRBV9 and TRBJ1-2, with 8 bases lining up with TRBD1. The CDR3 length is 13 residues. The germline gives CDR1 SGDLS, CDR2 YYNGEE. V was pared by 4 bases and J by 6 bases, with 5 bases of the junction left unmatched. The CDR3 here is CASSFQTGDGYTF. CDR3 nucleotide sequence: TGTGCCAGCAGCTTCCAGACAGGGGATGGCTACACCTTC. Using reference TRBV9 and TRBJ1-2 for the parts outside the CDR3, the full variable domain is DSGVTQTPKHLITATGQRVTLRCSPRSGDLSVYWYQQSLDQGLQFLIQYYNGEERAKGNILERFSAQQFPDLHSELNLSSLELGDSALYFCASSFQTGDGYTFGSGTRLTVV.

This clone was seen a few times. The J gene is TRBJ1-1, the V gene TRBV11-2; D is possibly TRBD1 (5 bases). The CDR3 is 14 residues long. Germline V CDR1 and CDR2: SGHAT, FQNNGV. Trimming took off 5 bases at V and 5 bases at J, with 15 bases between the two ends. The CDR3 region is CASSQNGGSTEAFF. The CDR3 DNA sequence: TGTGCCAGCAGCCAAAACGGGGGTTCGACTGAAGCTTTCTTT.

This chain links TRBV9 with TRBJ1-1; TRBD1 matches at 8 bases. CDR1 is SGDLS and CDR2 is YYNGEE in the germline V gene. The CDR3 has 16 amino acids. V dropped 1 base and J dropped 5; count of bases not matched to a gene: 10. CDR3 sequence reads: CASSVSPEQGVTEAFF. The CDR3 DNA reads TGTGCCAGCAGCGTAAGCCCCGAACAGGGGGTAACTGAAGCTTTCTTT.

The chain has TRBV19 and TRBJ2-1; no reliable D call. Germline V gene sequence: CDR1 LNHDA, CDR2 SQIVND (reference sequence). Between the trimmed V and J ends, which lost 6 bases and 6 bases, there was a span of 15 bases. The CDR3 has 14 amino acids. DNA of the CDR3: TGTGCCAGTAGCCCCGGCCCGGGTGGCAATGAGCAGTTCTTC. This sequence encodes CASSPGPGGNEQFF.

This clone was picked up a small number of times. The CDR3 DNA reads as TGTGCCTGGAGTCAGAACAATGAGCAGTTCTTC. Its translation is CAWSQNNEQFF. The gene calls are TRBV30 and TRBJ2-1; D unresolved. V lost 2 bases and J lost 5, with 4 bases in between. Germline V CDR1 and CDR2: GTSNPN, SVGIG (reference sequence). This CDR3 has 11 amino acids. The whole variable domain, filled in from reference TRBV30 and TRBJ2-1, reads SQTIHQWPATLVQPVGSPLSLECTVEGTSNPNLYWYRQAAGRGLQLLFYSVGIGQISSEVPQNLSASRPQDRQFILSSKKLLLSDSGFYLCAWSQNNEQFFGPGTRLTVL.

In its sample, this clone was seen a few times. The chain is built from TRBV5-6 and TRBJ1-1; no reliable D call. The CDR3 is 12 amino acids. V dropped 0 bases and J dropped 8 bases, with 8 bases sitting between them. CDR1 is SGHDT, CDR2 YYEEEE, per germline. Written as DNA, the CDR3 is TGTGCCAGCAGCTTGGGATCAGAAGAAGCTTTCTTT. As protein: CASSLGSEEAFF.

The rearrangement joins TRBV27 to TRBJ2-2; D gene ambiguous. With 5 bases removed from V and 4 bases from J, the gap between germline ends came to 11 bases. Germline CDR1 reads MNHEY; CDR2 reads SMNVEV (reference sequence). This CDR3 spans 14 amino acids. The CDR3 reads CASSLLLGTGELFF. The CDR3 bases are TGTGCCAGCAGTCTCCTCCTCGGCACCGGGGAGCTGTTTTTT.

This CDR3 is CASSLGGGSLYNEQFF. DNA of the CDR3: TGTGCCAGCAGCCTAGGAGGCGGGAGTCTCTACAATGAGCAGTTCTTC. This chain uses TRBV7-9 with TRBJ2-1, with 7 positions matching TRBD2. The ends lost 5 bases at V and 3 bases at J; junction bases unmatched: 10. This CDR3 is 16 amino acids long. CDR1 SEHNR and CDR2 FQNEAQ come from the germline V gene (reference sequence). Using reference TRBV7-9 and TRBJ2-1 for the parts outside the CDR3, the full variable domain is DTGVSQNPRHKITKRGQNVTFRCDPISEHNRLYWYRQTLGQGPEFLTYFQNEAQLEKSRLLSDRFSAERPKGSFSTLEIQRTEQGDSAMYLCASSLGGGSLYNEQFFGPGTRLTVL.

A few counts support this clone. This chain uses TRBV2 with TRBJ1-2; D is possibly TRBD1 (5 bases). The CDR3 covers 15 residues. Trimming left V 6 bases short and J 5 bases short, with 19 bases between. CDR1 is SNHLY and CDR2 is FYNNEI in the germline V gene. The CDR3 nucleotides read TGTGCCAGCAGCTTAAGGGGAGGGCAGGATTATGGCTACACCTTC. It encodes CASSLRGGQDYGYTF.

This clone was counted only a few times. This chain joins TRBV6-5 and TRBJ2-5, with D possibly matching TRBD1 (6 bases). Between the trimmed V and J ends, which lost 6 bases and 5 bases, there was a span of 16 bases. This CDR3 is built from 14 residues. From germline, CDR1 is MNHEY and CDR2 SVGAGI. DNA for the CDR3: TGTGCCAGCAGAAAAACAGGGCCCCAGGAGACCCAGTACTTC. This translates into CASRKTGPQETQYF.

CDR3 sequence: CASSLWVAGGNEKLFF. As DNA, the CDR3 is TGTGCCAGCAGCTTGTGGGTAGCGGGCGGTAATGAAAAACTGTTTTTT. The rearrangement joins TRBV5-4 to TRBJ1-4; no reliable D call. Trimming pared 1 base from V and 4 bases from J, leaving 14 bases between. Germline CDR1 reads SGHNT; CDR2 reads YYREEE (reference sequence). The CDR3 length is 16 residues.

This sequence joins TRBV5-1 and TRBJ2-3, with D perhaps TRBD2 (5 bases). Trimming took 6 bases from V and 2 from J, leaving 16 bases between them. The length of the CDR3 is 15 residues. Germline V gives CDR1 SGHRS, CDR2 YFSETQ. The CDR3 loop is CASIFGLASTDTQYF. CDR3 sequence (DNA): TGCGCCAGCATTTTCGGGCTAGCCTCCACAGATACGCAGTATTTT. Full variable domain (remainder filled in from reference TRBV5-1 and TRBJ2-3): KAGVTQTPRYLIKTRGQQVTLSCSPISGHRSVSWYQQTPGQGLQFLFEYFSETQRNKGNFPGRFSGRQFSNSRSEMNVSTLELGDSALYLCASIFGLASTDTQYFGPGTRLTVL.

On this clone: Germline and junction disagree at one end, which may indicate a read error. The chain couples TRBV28 to TRBJ1-2; D remains unclear. CDR1 and CDR2 from the germline V gene are MDHEN and SYDVKM. The CDR3 length is 13 residues. CDR3 bases: TGTGCCAGCAGTTTAGTGAGATCGGGAGGCTACCCCTTC. This sequence encodes CASSLVRSGGYPF.

This clone was seen more than once but under ten times. The chain recombines TRBV2 with TRBJ2-2; 7 nucleotides line up with TRBD1. CDR1 is SNHLY and CDR2 is FYNNEI in the germline V gene. The CDR3 runs to 12 residues. The junction had 2 bases not matched to a gene; V was cut back by 7 bases and J by 6 bases. DNA for the CDR3: TGTGCCAGCAACAGGGGATCCGGGGAGCTGTTTTTT. It translates to CASNRGSGELFF.

CDR3 sequence reads: CASSVDGREKGYGYTF. The CDR3 bases are TGTGCCAGCAGCGTAGACGGGAGGGAGAAAGGCTATGGCTACACCTTC. This sequence joins TRBV9 and TRBJ1-2; no firm D call. V was pared by 0 bases and J by 4 bases, with 16 bases between. Germline V gene data show CDR1 as SGDLS and CDR2 as YYNGEE. The length of the CDR3 is 16 residues.

The chain is built from TRBV7-9 and TRBJ2-7, with 8 bases matching TRBD2. CDR1 and CDR2 (germline): SEHNR, FQNEAQ (reference sequence). CDR3 length: 14 amino acids. The junction had 3 bases not matched to a gene; V was cut back by 5 bases and J by 0 bases. The CDR3 spells CASSATSGSYEQYF. In nucleotides, the CDR3 is TGTGCCAGCAGCGCTACTAGCGGCTCCTACGAGCAGTACTTC.

This clone was found a few times. This chain connects TRBV5-1 to TRBJ2-3, with D perhaps TRBD2 (6 bases). Germline V gives CDR1 SGHRS, CDR2 YFSETQ. This CDR3 is built from 13 residues. With 5 bases removed from V and 4 bases from J, the gap between germline ends came to 11 bases. CDR3 protein: CASRTGTADTQYF. Written as DNA, the CDR3 is TGCGCCAGCAGAACCGGGACTGCAGATACGCAGTATTTT.

The V and J genes are TRBV19 and TRBJ1-2; D is possibly TRBD1 (6 bases). Germline assignment: CDR1 LNHDA and CDR2 SQIVND (reference sequence). The V end was cut by 5 bases, the J end by 8 bases, with 18 bases between. The CDR3 runs 14 residues. CDR3 sequence: CASSGQGYEDGYTF. DNA of the CDR3: TGTGCCAGTAGTGGTCAGGGGTATGAGGACGGCTACACCTTC.

The chain is built from TRBV11-2 and TRBJ1-2; 8 nucleotides match TRBD1. The germline V gene has CDR1 SGHAT and CDR2 FQNNGV. Trimming at V came to 4 bases and at J to 2 bases, leaving 6 bases not matched to a gene. This CDR3 is built from 15 residues. CDR3 sequence (DNA): TGTGCCAGCAGCTCAATTGACAGGGGAAACTATGGCTACACCTTC. Its translation is CASSSIDRGNYGYTF. The variable domain in full, with the rest retrieved from reference TRBV11-2 and TRBJ1-2, is EAGVAQSPRYKIIEKRQSVAFWCNPISGHATLYWYQQILGQGPKLLIQFQNNGVVDDSQLPKDRFSAERLKGVDSTLKIQPAKLEDSAVYLCASSSIDRGNYGYTFGSGTRLTVV.

J is TRBJ1-5 and V is TRBV7-2, with TRBD1 matching over 7 bases. Germline CDR1 reads SGHTA; CDR2 reads FQGNSA. Trimming cost V 2 bases and J 2 bases; bases outside gene matches: 6. The CDR3 has 16 residues. The CDR3 is CASSLSDREGNQPQHF. The CDR3 DNA reads TGTGCCAGCAGCTTATCCGACAGGGAGGGCAATCAGCCCCAGCATTTT.